Described below is a single TCR beta chain sequence and its context. This clonotype showed up many times. The antigen it recognizes is unknown. Base qualities were left out, and no much larger clone turns up one base away. The germline V gene supplies CDR1 SQVTM and CDR2 ANQGSEA. Trimming takes 6 bases off V and 7 bases off J; junction bases not matched to a gene: 11. There are 14 amino acids in the CDR3, from cysteine to phenylalanine inclusive. Only CDR3 DNA is held: 42 bases, read in frame from base 1. These data belong to a study of neurological immune-mediated disorders (dated by TCRdb to about 2019). Regarding the study in general: Peripheral blood TCR-beta repertoires from patients with HTLV-I-associated myelopathy (HAM/TSP), patients with multiple sclerosis, and healthy controls were compared in the study using UMI-based sequencing. The 90 to 120 TCR-beta libraries covered PBMC samples along with longitudinal samples, technical triplicates, and paired sorted CD4+ and CD8+ T-cell subsets. The cohort included some 70 subjects: some 14 with HAM/TSP, around 34 with multiple sclerosis, and around 20 healthy controls.

The paper as a whole reports these results and caveats: TCR clonal expansion was highest in HAM/TSP patients and lowest in MS patients, with MS patients falling below even healthy controls. No identical CDR3 amino acid sequences were found to be shared among expanded clones across subjects, suggesting that TCR-beta repertoires were private in all groups.

cDNA synthesis used template-switch 5'RACE with a primer carrying a 10-nucleotide random unique molecular identifier tagging each TCR transcript. Every sequencing run yielded over 170 million TCR-beta sequences covering 15-18 subjects. The RNeasy kit was used for extraction of total RNA. TCR-beta VDJ regions were amplified with primers for the TCR constant region and the 5'RACE anchor, using the KAPA Real-time Library Amplification kit. A first PCR added sample indexes and Illumina adaptors, after which a second PCR increased the library yield. After Ampure bead purification, the roughly 650 bp TCR product was size-selected on a 2% E-gel SizeSelection system. Library quality was checked on a Bioanalyzer, concentration was measured with Qubit, and libraries were quantified with the Kapa Library Quantification kit before pooling. An Illumina HiSeq 2500 was used to sequence the libraries paired-end at 2 x 150 bp. To increase sequence diversity, roughly 25-31% phiX was spiked into each library pool. Under the source paper's analysis protocol: The quality-filtered reads were processed with the UMI-based MiGEC pipeline, whose error correction step removed more than 85% of the raw TCR sequences. VDJ genes were aligned to IMGT germline references, and clonotypes were defined by unique CDR3 amino acid sequence plus V-J genes. Clonal expansion, Shannon diversity and CDR3 relatedness were evaluated with VDJtools (CalcPairwiseDistances, ClusterSamples), while phylogenetic trees were built in CLCbio workbench. Expanded clones were defined as having at least 8 unique UMIs, based on coefficient-of-variation modelling across technical triplicates. TCRdb applied fastp at Q25 and MiXCR to the public reads, then kept only in-frame beta chains. Rows merge per CDR3 protein into single entries with the most common DNA and genes. The V and J calls reflect TCRdb's pipeline rather than the authors' work. Within this sample are some 30,000 distinct CDR3 sequences, with roughly a quarter of them counted one time only. The top ten clones comprise roughly 29% of the sample.

Sorted-subset TCR libraries were prepared from fewer than 1.3 million sorted CD4+ or CD8+ T cells. Peripheral blood underwent Ficoll-Hypaque density gradient centrifugation to isolate PBMCs, which were then cryopreserved in liquid nitrogen. The study also sequenced paired sorted CD4+ and CD8+ subsets from healthy controls, HAM/TSP patients and MS patients. The origin of this receptor is a man aged 45-65 years with HTLV-1-associated myelopathy (HAM/TSP). Source material: CD4+ T cells from blood. The V and J segments used are TRBV29-1 and TRBJ1-4, with 7 bases aligning to TRBD1. The CDR3 region reads CSVIPGGGSEKLFF. The DNA sequence is given as TGCAGCGTGATTCCAGGGGGAGGAAGTGAAAAACTGTTTTTT.